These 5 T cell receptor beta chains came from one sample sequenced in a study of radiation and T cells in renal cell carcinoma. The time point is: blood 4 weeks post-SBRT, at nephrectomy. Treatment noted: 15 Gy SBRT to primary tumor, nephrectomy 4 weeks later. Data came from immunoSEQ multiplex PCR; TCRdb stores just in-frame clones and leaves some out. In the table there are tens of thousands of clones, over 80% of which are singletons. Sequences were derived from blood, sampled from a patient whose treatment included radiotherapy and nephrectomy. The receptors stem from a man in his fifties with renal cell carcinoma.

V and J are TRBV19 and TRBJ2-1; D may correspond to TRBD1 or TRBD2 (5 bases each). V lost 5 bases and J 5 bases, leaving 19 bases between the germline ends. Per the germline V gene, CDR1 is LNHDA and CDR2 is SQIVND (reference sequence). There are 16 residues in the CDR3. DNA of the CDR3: TGTGCCAGTAGTGCCCTGGAGGCAGGGCGAAACAATGAGCAGTTCTTC. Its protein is CASSALEAGRNNEQFF.

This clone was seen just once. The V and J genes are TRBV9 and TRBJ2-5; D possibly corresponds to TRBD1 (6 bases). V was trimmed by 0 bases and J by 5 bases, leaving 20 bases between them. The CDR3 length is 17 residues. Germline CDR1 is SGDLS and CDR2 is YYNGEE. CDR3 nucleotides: TGTGCCAGCAGCGTAGGAGTTCGAGCGCCCCAGGGGGAGACCCAGTACTTC. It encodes CASSVGVRAPQGETQYF.

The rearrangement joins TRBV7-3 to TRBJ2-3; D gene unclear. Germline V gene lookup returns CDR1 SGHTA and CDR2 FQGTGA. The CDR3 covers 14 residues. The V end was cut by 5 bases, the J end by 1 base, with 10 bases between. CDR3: CASSALGGTDTQYF. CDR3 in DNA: TGTGCCAGCAGCGCACTGGGCGGCACAGATACGCAGTATTTT.

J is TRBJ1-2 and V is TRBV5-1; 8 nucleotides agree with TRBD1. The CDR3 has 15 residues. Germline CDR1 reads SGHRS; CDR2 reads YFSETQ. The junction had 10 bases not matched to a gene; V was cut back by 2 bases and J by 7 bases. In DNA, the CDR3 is TGCGCCAGCAGCTTCGAAACGCAGGGGGCGGGTGGCTACACCTTC. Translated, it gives CASSFETQGAGGYTF.

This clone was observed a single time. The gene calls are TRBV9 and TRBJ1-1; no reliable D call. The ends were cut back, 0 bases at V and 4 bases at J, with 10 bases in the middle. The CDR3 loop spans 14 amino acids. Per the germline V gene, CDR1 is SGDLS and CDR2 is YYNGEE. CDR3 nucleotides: TGTGCCAGCAGCGTAGATTGGCAGTCCACTGAAGCTTTCTTT. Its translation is CASSVDWQSTEAFF.